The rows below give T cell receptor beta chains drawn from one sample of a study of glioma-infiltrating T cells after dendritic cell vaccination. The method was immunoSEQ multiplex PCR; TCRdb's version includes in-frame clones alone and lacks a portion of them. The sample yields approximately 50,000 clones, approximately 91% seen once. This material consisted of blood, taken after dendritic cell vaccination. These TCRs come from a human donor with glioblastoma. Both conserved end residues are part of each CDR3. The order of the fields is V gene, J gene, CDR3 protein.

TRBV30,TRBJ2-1,CAWSPVGGLGQVYEQFF
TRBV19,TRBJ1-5,CASTQLGTGVSNQPQHF
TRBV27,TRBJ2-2,CASSLSRQVTGELFF
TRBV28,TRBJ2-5,CASSSIWVRETQYF
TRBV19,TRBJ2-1,CASSRLASGPSYNEQFF
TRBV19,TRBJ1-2,CASSPDRAGGYTF
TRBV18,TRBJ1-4,CASSPGQGYEKLFF
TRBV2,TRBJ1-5,CASSWQGGDQPQHF
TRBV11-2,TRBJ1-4,CASSLGQRSTNEKLFF
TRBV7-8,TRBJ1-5,CASSPGWGTGDQPQHF
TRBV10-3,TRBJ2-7,CAIRETDKPYEQYF
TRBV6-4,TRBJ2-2,CASREDRVAGELFF
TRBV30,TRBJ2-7,CASRGKPGQPAVYEQYF
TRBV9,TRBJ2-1,CASSARDFNEQFF
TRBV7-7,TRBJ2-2,CASSYGGTGELFF
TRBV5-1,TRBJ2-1,CASSDILALYEQFF
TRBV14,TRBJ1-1,CASTHLSSRGGTEAFF
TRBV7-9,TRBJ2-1,CASSLEGTGLRNEQFF
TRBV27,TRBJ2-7,CASSSMGQPYEQYF
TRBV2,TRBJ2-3,CASKPSILADTQYF
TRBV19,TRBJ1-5,CASTIRGAFNQPQHF
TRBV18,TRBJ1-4,CASSTRQSATNEKLFF
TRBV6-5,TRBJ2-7,CASTTTSGGGDEQYF
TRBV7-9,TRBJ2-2,CASSLAGGTGELFF
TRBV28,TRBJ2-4,CASSSYSVSFTAVLAKNIQYF
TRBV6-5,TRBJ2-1,CASSMTTNSYNEQFF
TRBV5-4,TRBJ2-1,CASSLRTSGDYNEQFF
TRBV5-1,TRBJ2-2,CASSFGGVGAGELFF
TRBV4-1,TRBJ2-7,CASRGLGGYSYEQYF
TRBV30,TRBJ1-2,CAGITSDRGYTF
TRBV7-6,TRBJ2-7,CASSYGLAISYEQYF
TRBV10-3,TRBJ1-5,CATGERSNQPQHF
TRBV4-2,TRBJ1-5,CASSQEPGLQPQHF
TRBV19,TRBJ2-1,CASSTSGATYNEQFF
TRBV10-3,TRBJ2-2,CAISGLAANTGELFF
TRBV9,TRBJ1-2,CASSRTGYGYTF
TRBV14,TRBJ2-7,CASSQGLYRGEEQYF
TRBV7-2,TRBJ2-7,CASSPTSYEQYF
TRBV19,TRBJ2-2,CASSIGEGSNTGELFF
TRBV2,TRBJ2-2,CASSLTGGLTTGELFF
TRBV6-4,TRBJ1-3,CASSDAGTGSQKTSGNTIYF
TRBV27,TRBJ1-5,CASASEGTGKNQPQHF
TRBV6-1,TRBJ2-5,CASRWGETQYF
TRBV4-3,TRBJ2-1,CASSQEGLSSYNEQFF
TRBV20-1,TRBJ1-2,CSATGYYGYTF
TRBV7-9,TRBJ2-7,CASSSDRQRYF
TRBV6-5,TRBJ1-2,CASSYRDRGSYGYTF
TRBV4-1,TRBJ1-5,CASSHGNQPQHF
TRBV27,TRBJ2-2,CASGQLAGYTGELFF
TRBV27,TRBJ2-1,CASSPGLVNEQFF
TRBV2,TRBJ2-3,CASSEMAGAEDTQYF
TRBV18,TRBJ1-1,CASSPRTAGVEAFF
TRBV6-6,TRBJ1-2,CASSYFDKYGYTF
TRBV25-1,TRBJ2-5,CASSRGGLAGVETQYF